Following are 28 T cell receptor beta chains from one sample sequenced in a study of metastatic and nonmetastatic thyroid tumors. Each patient came to thyroid surgery without any prior treatment (of any kind). Through MiXCR, TCRdb re-clonotyped the PCR reads. The sample consists of some 39,000 clones, around 15% of them appearing once. Material: blood. These receptors were obtained from a female donor with papillary thyroid cancer or a benign thyroid nodule (not recorded which). Some clones in this sample may be carry-over from other donors' samples.

This chain uses TRBV6-1 with TRBJ1-5; D remains unclear. The CDR3 sequence is 17 residues long. Per the germline V gene, CDR1 is MNHNS and CDR2 is SASEGT. V lost 6 bases, J lost 1 base, and 19 bases lay in between. Here the CDR3 reads CASSATATIRSNQPQHF. The CDR3 nucleotides are TGTGCCAGCAGCGCCACGGCAACTATAAGGAGCAATCAGCCCCAGCATTTT.

In this sample, this clone turned up many times. The chain has TRBV4-1 and TRBJ1-3, with D hard to call. With 1 base removed from V and 4 bases from J, the gap between germline ends came to 11 bases. The CDR3 runs to 15 residues. CDR1 and CDR2 (germline): MGHRA, YSYEKL. The CDR3 sequence: CASSQGHGVGNTIYF. For the CDR3, the DNA is TGCGCCAGCAGCCAAGGTCACGGGGTCGGAAACACCATATATTTT.

The chain uses TRBV5-8 and TRBJ2-1; D perhaps matches TRBD1 (5 bases). Per germline, CDR1 SGHTS and CDR2 YDEGEE. The ends were cut back, 3 bases at V and 0 bases at J, with 10 bases in the middle. The CDR3 extends over 15 amino acids. The DNA of the CDR3 is TGTGCCAGCAGCTCTTCAGGGTACTCCTACAATGAGCAGTTCTTC. Its translation: CASSSSGYSYNEQFF.

This clone was detected a few times. A read error may explain this, as a much larger clone is one base away. V and J are TRBV20-1 and TRBJ1-1; D not certain. In germline, CDR1 is DFQATT, CDR2 SNEGSKA (reference sequence). V was shortened by 3 bases and J by 3 bases, with 20 bases between the two germline ends. The CDR3 totals 16 residues. The CDR3 region has the DNA TGCAGTGCTAGGTCGTCGAGGGAGGCGTCGGACACTGAAGCTTTCTTT. This codes for CSARSSREASDTEAFF.

This clone was seen a few times. Possible read error: a much larger clone is one base away. The same CDR3 is also encoded by other DNA sequences in this sample. The genes are TRBV6-5 and TRBJ2-1, with no clear D. Germline V CDR1 and CDR2: MNHEY, SVGAGI. This CDR3 spans 15 amino acids. V was shortened by 2 bases and J by 12 bases, with 20 bases between the two germline ends. The CDR3 spells CASSYSTLVRGGQFF. The CDR3 nucleotides read TGTGCCAGCAGTTACAGCACCCTTGTCCGAGGCGGGCAGTTCTTC.

This clone was detected only a few times. The chain carries TRBV28 and TRBJ1-5; 8 nucleotides match TRBD1. The CDR3 totals 14 residues. Germline V gene data show CDR1 as MDHEN and CDR2 as SYDVKM. J lost 2 bases, V lost 7 bases, and 4 bases had no gene match. CDR3 sequence reads: CASKGQGGNQPQHF. CDR3 DNA: TGTGCCAGCAAAGGACAGGGAGGCAATCAGCCCCAGCATTTT.

This clone was found a few times. A much larger clone differs from this one at a single base, so this may be a read error. The chain combines TRBV11-1 with TRBJ1-3; tentatively, D is TRBD1 (5 bases). The CDR3 is 16 amino acids. V dropped 4 bases and J dropped 3 bases, with 16 bases sitting between them. Germline lookup yields CDR1 SGHAT and CDR2 FQDESV (reference sequence). The CDR3: CASSSRLDKGGNTIYF. The DNA for the CDR3 is TGTGCCAGCAGCTCGAGGTTGGACAAGGGTGGAAACACCATATATTTT.

This clone was seen at least ten times. The chain has TRBV15 and TRBJ1-2, with D hard to call. The CDR3 loop spans 13 amino acids. Germline values: CDR1 LNHNV, CDR2 YYDKDF (reference sequence). Trimming removed 0 bases at V and 4 bases at J, with 6 bases between. The CDR3, as DNA: TGTGCCACCAGCAGAGACGCCAGCTATGGCTACACCTTC. Amino acids: CATSRDASYGYTF.

A single count supports this clone. The rearrangement uses TRBV7-8 and TRBJ2-5; 7 nucleotides agree with TRBD1. Unmatched junction bases numbered 16, after V lost 10 bases and J lost 14 bases. The germline V gene has CDR1 SGHVS and CDR2 FQNEAQ. This CDR3 comprises 12 residues. CDR3 nucleotides: TGTGCCACCACAGGGGCTACCGGGGTCCACTACTTC. It encodes CATTGATGVHYF.

Many counts were recorded for this clone. The V gene is TRBV5-1, the J gene TRBJ2-3, with D perhaps matching TRBD2 (6 bases). The germline gives CDR1 SGHRS, CDR2 YFSETQ. Trimming shortened V by 4 bases and J by 0 bases, and 12 bases separated the two germline ends. The CDR3 contains 15 residues. The CDR3 is CASSVRLDSTDTQYF. CDR3 nucleotide sequence: TGCGCCAGCAGCGTCCGACTAGACAGCACAGATACGCAGTATTTT.

This clone was seen only once. A much larger clone sits a single nucleotide away, making a read error possible. In the same sample, other DNA sequences code for this CDR3. This sequence joins TRBV20-1 and TRBJ2-4; TRBD2 matches 12 bases. The V gene end was trimmed by 3 bases and the J gene end by 9 bases; junction bases not matched to a gene: 6. The CDR3 loop spans 14 amino acids. Per germline, CDR1 DFQATT and CDR2 SNEGSKA (reference sequence). The CDR3: CSARTSGSGGIQYF. In nucleotides, the CDR3 is TGCAGTGCTAGGACTAGCGGGAGCGGGGGCATTCAGTACTTC.

In its sample, this clone was seen many times. The CDR3 sequence: CASSVAPNDWRTEAFF. CDR3 bases: TGTGCCAGCAGCGTAGCCCCCAACGACTGGAGGACTGAAGCTTTCTTT. The genes are TRBV9 and TRBJ1-1; no definite D call. V was clipped by 0 bases and J by 5 bases, with 17 bases between them. The germline V gene encodes CDR1 SGDLS and CDR2 YYNGEE. The CDR3 spans 16 residues.

This clone was observed at least ten times. This rearrangement joins TRBV14 to TRBJ1-1, with D uncertain. The CDR3 loop spans 15 amino acids. Germline lookup yields CDR1 SGHDN and CDR2 FVKESK. Trimming removed 4 bases from V and 7 bases from J, with 19 bases in between. CDR3 DNA: TGTGCCAGCAGCCCCCGGCCCAGCGGGTCGGGTGAAGCTTTCTTT. Protein sequence: CASSPRPSGSGEAFF.

The table lists this clone with many counts. CDR3 sequence (DNA): TGTGCTAGTGAGACAGGGACAGGGAGAGCAGATACGCAGTATTTT. Its protein product is CASETGTGRADTQYF. The chain recombines TRBV12-5 with TRBJ2-3, with 9 bases aligning to TRBD1. V lost 7 bases to trimming and J lost 4 bases; unmatched junction nucleotides: 9. The CDR3 loop spans 15 amino acids. Germline values: CDR1 LGHNT, CDR2 FRNRAP.

This clone has only a few counts. Germline and junction disagree at one end, which may indicate a read error. The rearrangement links TRBV6-1 to TRBJ2-6; D is perhaps TRBD1 (5 bases). CDR3 length equals 15 residues. The germline V gene has CDR1 MNHNS and CDR2 SASEGT. The CDR3 nucleotides read TGTGCCAGAAGTCCGGGCTCCTCTGGGGCTAACGTCCTGACTTTC. This translates into CARSPGSSGANVLTF.

This clone was recorded only once. The gene calls are TRBV5-1 and TRBJ2-3; D possibly uses TRBD1 or TRBD2 (5 bases each). Between the trimmed V and J ends, which lost 3 bases and 0 bases, there was a span of 8 bases. CDR3 size: 14 residues. Germline CDR1 reads SGHRS; CDR2 reads YFSETQ. The CDR3 region has the DNA TGCGCCAGCAGCTCCCGGGACAGCACAGATACGCAGTATTTT. It codes for CASSSRDSTDTQYF.

The chain carries TRBV11-2 and TRBJ2-7; 12 nucleotides line up with TRBD1. Per the germline V gene, CDR1 is SGHAT and CDR2 is FQNNGV. The CDR3 contains 15 residues. V shed 5 bases, J shed 6 bases, and the junction held 8 bases outside the gene matches. CDR3 region: CASSLTGTGGIEQYF. The CDR3 bases are TGTGCCAGCAGCCTCACCGGGACAGGGGGCATCGAGCAGTACTTC.

The sample holds a few counts of this clone. At one end the junction does not follow the germline gene, possibly because of a read error. This chain uses TRBV6-6 with TRBJ1-2, with D possibly being TRBD1 (6 bases). The CDR3 has 14 residues. The germline CDR1 and CDR2 sequences are MNHNY and SVGAGI (reference sequence). The CDR3 protein is CASSYSAGEDGYIF. The DNA for the CDR3 is TGTGCCAGCAGTTACTCTGCAGGGGAGGATGGCTACATCTTC.

There are many counts of this clone. This chain joins TRBV9 and TRBJ1-5, with D tentatively TRBD1 (6 bases). CDR3 length equals 17 residues. Germline V gene data show CDR1 as SGDLS and CDR2 as YYNGEE. Trimming removed 6 bases at V and 3 bases at J, with 22 bases between. The CDR3 DNA sequence: TGTGCCAGCACCTCAGAGCAGGGACATCCACCCAATCAGCCCCAGCATTTT. Translation: CASTSEQGHPPNQPQHF.

In the case of this clone: A much bigger clone sits one base away, suggesting this may be a read error. CDR3 in amino acids: CASSQKAISYEQYF. CDR3 in DNA: TGTGCCAGCAGCCAAAAAGCTATTTCCTACGAGCAGTACTTC. The chain links TRBV3-1 to TRBJ2-7, with D hard to call. Trimming cost V 2 bases and J 1 base, with 9 bases left between them. Germline CDR1 is LGHDT and CDR2 is YNNKEL (reference sequence). The CDR3 runs to 14 residues.

The chain carries TRBV20-1 and TRBJ1-1; D is unclear. V was clipped by 3 bases and J by 12 bases, with 20 bases between them. CDR1 and CDR2 (germline): DFQATT, SNEGSKA (reference sequence). CDR3 size: 13 residues. The CDR3 DNA is TGCAGTGCTAGGGATCCCGGGCGTAGCCGTTCTTTCTTT. Residues: CSARDPGRSRSFF.

There are a few counts of this clone. One end of the junction is discordant with germline, which a read error may explain. V is TRBV4-2 and J is TRBJ1-1; D ambiguous. The germline V gene has CDR1 LGHNA and CDR2 YNFKEQ. The CDR3 is made up of 14 amino acids. The CDR3 coding sequence is TGTGTCAGCAGCCAAGAAGGAGGGAACACTGAAGCTTTCTTT. Protein: CVSSQEGGNTEAFF.

The table lists this clone with many counts. The V call is TRBV19, the J call TRBJ2-3, with TRBD1 matching over 8 bases. V was pared by 5 bases and J by 1 base, with 5 bases of the junction left unmatched. CDR1 LNHDA and CDR2 SQIVND come from the germline V gene (reference sequence). CDR3 size: 15 residues. The chain's CDR3 is CASSPQTGGTDTQYF. Here the CDR3 DNA reads TGTGCCAGTAGTCCCCAGACAGGGGGCACAGATACGCAGTATTTT.

This clone appeared many times. The rearrangement joins TRBV20-1 to TRBJ1-1; a weak D match, TRBD1 (5 bases). The CDR3 spans 14 residues. The V end lost 3 bases, the J end lost 4 bases, and 15 bases lay between the germline ends. Germline-derived CDR1 and CDR2 are DFQATT and SNEGSKA (reference sequence). The CDR3 sequence is CSARGRLGGTEAFF. CDR3 nucleotide sequence: TGCAGTGCTAGGGGACGGTTGGGTGGCACTGAAGCTTTCTTT.

In its sample, this clone was seen many times. V usage is TRBV20-1 and J usage is TRBJ2-1, with D perhaps matching TRBD2 (5 bases). Germline assignment: CDR1 DFQATT and CDR2 SNEGSKA (reference sequence). V lost 6 bases and J 3 bases, leaving 12 bases between the germline ends. This CDR3 spans 13 amino acids. The CDR3 coding sequence is TGCAGTGCAACGCTAGGAGGCTACAATGAGCAGTTCTTC. Translating it yields CSATLGGYNEQFF.

At least ten counts were recorded for this clone. Other DNA variants within this sample encode the same CDR3. The CDR3 here is CASSSLTGKSGETQYF. CDR3 nucleotide sequence: TGCGCCAGCAGCTCCTTGACAGGAAAGAGTGGGGAGACCCAGTACTTC. This sequence joins TRBV5-1 and TRBJ2-5; D is possibly TRBD1 (6 bases). The length of the CDR3 is 16 residues. The germline V and J ends were trimmed by 3 bases and 5 bases, with 20 bases remaining between them. CDR1 is SGHRS, CDR2 YFSETQ, per germline.

This clone was counted ten times or more. This chain uses TRBV7-2 with TRBJ2-2; TRBD2 matches at 7 bases. With 1 base clipped from V and 5 bases from J, the junction kept 7 bases outside the gene matches. Germline-derived CDR1 and CDR2 are SGHTA and FQGNSA. The CDR3 consists of 16 residues. CDR3 region: CASSLGGRGFTGELFF. CDR3 bases: TGTGCCAGCAGCTTAGGGGGGAGGGGTTTTACCGGGGAGCTGTTTTTT. Full variable domain (remainder filled in from reference TRBV7-2 and TRBJ2-2): GAGVSQSPSNKVTEKGKDVELRCDPISGHTALYWYRQSLGQGLEFLIYFQGNSAPDKSGLPSDRFSAERTGGSVSTLTIQRTQQEDSAVYLCASSLGGRGFTGELFFGEGSRLTVL.

This clone was counted only a few times. The V call is TRBV2, the J call TRBJ1-6, with D perhaps matching TRBD1 (5 bases). Trimming stripped 6 bases from V and 10 bases from J, with 13 bases between. The CDR3 totals 13 residues. Germline CDR1 reads SNHLY; CDR2 reads FYNNEI. CDR3 DNA sequence: TGTGCCAGCAGGCCGGGGGTAAGCTCACCCCTCCACTTT. Its translation: CASRPGVSSPLHF.